A selection of T cell receptor beta chains follows, all from one sample in a study of blood T cells in healthy people across ages. TCRdb re-analysed the 5' RACE reads in MiXCR, keeping a single row per CDR3 protein. Here the sample spans around 1,500,000 distinct CDR3 sequences, roughly 28% being singletons. The sequenced sample consisted of blood. The receptors were gathered from a woman aged 25 to 39 in good health. Both conserved end residues are part of each CDR3.

>TRBV18
CASSSSQGRSYEQYF
>TRBV18
CASSPPTGNQQFF
>TRBV20-1
CSASSDGNDEKLFF
>TRBV10-2
CASSESTGYSSYNEQFF
>TRBV12-3/TRBV12-4
CASSPGYRETQYF
>TRBV4-3
CASSQVGGYKQYF
>TRBV5-1
CASRTYSGATSYEQYF
>TRBV29-1
CGGSLSYGYTF
>TRBV4-3
CASSRSLGGETSSYEQYF
>TRBV24-1
CATSDLRGWGDTQYF
>TRBV6-5
CSSSLRGETQYF
>TRBV7-3
CASSTTGGYYSEQFF
>TRBV5-1
CASSLAAGALEKLFF
>TRBV28
CASSFPTKGNNNEQYF
>TRBV15
CATSRSGVNEQYF